This T cell receptor beta chain was identified during a study of T-cell memory formation after mild COVID-19. The CDR3 spans 19 residues. Germline V CDR1 and CDR2: LGHDT, YNNKEL (reference sequence). Trimming left V 2 bases short and J 4 bases short, with 26 bases between. About this clonotype itself: Its specificity is unknown.

TCRdb itself ran the 5' RACE reads through MiXCR, one entry per CDR3 protein. The table lists 85,000 to 130,000 distinct CDR3 sequences, roughly an eighth of them singletons. The study, taken as a whole, reports: The authors did not confirm SARS-CoV-2 specificity of second-wave clones peaking day 37. Contracting CD8+ clones were enriched in EMRA, CD4+ mainly in CM and EM. Balance between CD4 and CD8 was seen in clones contracting day 15 to 85, and a CD4+ lean was seen in later expanders.

The receptor's source is an adult woman who had mild COVID-19 (a few samples of this study predate the infection). Cell type and time point are not known. This chain uses TRBV3-1 with TRBJ1-1; D possibly corresponds to TRBD1 (5 bases). The specimen sequenced was PBMCs or a T cell subset sorted from them (not recorded which). CDR3 DNA: TGTGCCAGCAGCCAAAACCCCAGGGACTGGACAATCACGGGCACTGAAGCTTTCTTT. Its protein product is CASSQNPRDWTITGTEAFF.